A selection of T cell receptor beta chains follows, all from one sample in a study of CD8 T cells in Susac syndrome. MiXCR was run by TCRdb on the immunoSEQ multiplex PCR reads, yielding one entry per CDR3 protein. The data contain approximately 140,000 distinct CDR3 sequences, 85% to 95% of them seen just once; the ten biggest clones take up 0.27%. The sequenced sample consisted of CD8+ T cells from PBMCs. The receptors stem from a human donor in good health. Both conserved end residues are trimmed from each CDR3.

v_gene	j_gene	CDR3aa
TRBV29-1	TRBJ2-1	SAEGRGLAGVSRYNEQF
TRBV2	TRBJ2-3	ASRGLADLLDTQY
TRBV15	TRBJ2-5	ATSRIARDGQETQY
TRBV4-1	TRBJ1-2	ASSPSPSYGYT
TRBV20-1	TRBJ2-1	SARELREGTYNEQF
TRBV5-1	TRBJ2-3	ASSWWAESTDTQY
TRBV29-1	TRBJ1-2	SVEQGLLNYGYT
TRBV27	TRBJ2-7	ASRPGLGDEQY
TRBV27	TRBJ2-1	ASGVENGNEQF
TRBV24-1	TRBJ2-1	ATSGLGSYNEQF
TRBV4-3	TRBJ1-1	ASSLYSGGTEAF
TRBV4-2	TRBJ2-7	ASSQRASGGYEQY
TRBV5-1	TRBJ2-3	ASSFGGDGNTQY
TRBV9	TRBJ1-2	ATSAPVPGTDGSGYT
TRBV29-1	TRBJ2-3	SVDQGSTDTQY
TRBV29-1	TRBJ1-2	SVEFRAGYT
TRBV29-1	TRBJ1-1	SVEEPNMNTEAF
TRBV27	TRBJ2-7	ASSLLGKYEQY